The sequence of this T cell receptor (beta chain) was determined in a study of regulatory dendritic cells for organ transplantation. TCRdb's copy holds only in-frame clones and misses some; the assay was immunoSEQ multiplex PCR. The table has 25,000 to 30,000 clones, about 75% seen once. This clone was detected only a few times. Memory T cells were CD45RO+, naive were CD45RA+, sorted by FACS. The receptor was isolated from a human donor in good health. The specimen was memory CD4+ T cells from blood. Subset: CD45RO+ memory T cells.

CDR3 bases: TGCGCCAGCAGCTTGGGATCTACCTCCCTCGGGAATCAGCCCCAGCATTTT. Its protein product is CASSLGSTSLGNQPQHF. The chain joins TRBV5-1 to TRBJ1-5, with D unresolved. The CDR3 covers 17 residues. V lost 0 bases, J lost 4 bases, and 17 bases lay in between. The germline V gene has CDR1 SGHRS and CDR2 YFSETQ.